These 2 T cell receptor beta chains share one sample of origin, sequenced in a study of T-cell memory formation after mild COVID-19 (dated by TCRdb to 2020 to 2022). Libraries were constructed by 5' RACE. The sequencing machine was an Illumina NovaSeq 6000. TCRdb handled the public reads itself, with Q25 trimming in fastp and clone calling in MiXCR, and kept productive beta chains. Each CDR3 protein appears once, grouped with its most common genes and DNA. Present in this sample are a few hundred thousand distinct CDR3 sequences, approximately 27% of which were seen just once. The leading ten clones occupy about 13% of the sample. Specimen: PBMCs or a T cell subset sorted from them (not recorded which). The source of these receptors is an adult woman who had mild COVID-19 (a few samples of this study predate the infection). The sample titles of this study are shuffled in the database, so cell type and time point are left out; the donor was told from shared clones.

This clonotype was observed at least ten times. The chain combines TRBV11-2 with TRBJ2-7, with D possibly being TRBD1 (6 bases). The germline CDR1 and CDR2 sequences are SGHAT and FQNNGV. The CDR3 loop spans 16 amino acids. V was shortened by 1 base and J by 0 bases, with 13 bases between the two germline ends. CDR3 bases: TGTGCCAGCAGCTTAGCCCCTGGGGGCGGCTCCTACGAGCAGTACTTC. As protein: CASSLAPGGGSYEQYF.

The rearrangement links TRBV5-1 to TRBJ2-1; 7 bases match TRBD2. This CDR3 contains 14 residues. Germline trimming cut 4 bases from V and 2 bases from J; bases unmatched to any gene: 3. Germline-derived CDR1 and CDR2 are SGHRS and YFSETQ. CDR3: CASSGGEAYNEQFF. In DNA, the CDR3 is TGCGCCAGCAGCGGGGGGGAGGCCTACAATGAGCAGTTCTTC.